One and the same sample provided the 18 T cell receptor beta chains below, sequenced in a study of blood T cell repertoires in COVID-19. TCRdb keeps only in-frame clones here, not all; method: immunoSEQ multiplex PCR. Found here are 200,000 or so clones, 65% to 85% of them singletons; the top ten hold approximately 2.5%. Source material: peripheral blood. Source of these receptors: a woman between 55 and 75 years old with acute or convalescent COVID-19.

The V gene is TRBV3-1 (or the pseudogene TRBV3-2), the J gene TRBJ2-1, with D possibly being TRBD1 (5 bases). Germline-derived CDR1 and CDR2 are LGHDT and YNNKEL (reference sequence). Trimming removed 1 base at V and 8 bases at J, with 12 bases between. CDR3 length: 14 amino acids. CDR3 coding DNA: TGTGCCAGCAGCCAAGTCCTAGGGGTTGATGAGCAGTTCTTC. As protein: CASSQVLGVDEQFF.

V and J are TRBV19 and TRBJ1-2; 8 bases agree with TRBD1. V lost 5 bases, J lost 6 bases, and 11 bases stayed unmatched. CDR1 LNHDA and CDR2 SQIVND come from the germline V gene (reference sequence). This CDR3 comprises 15 residues. CDR3 residues: CASSPGSWTGNGYTF. The CDR3 DNA follows: TGTGCCAGTAGTCCGGGTTCATGGACAGGGAATGGCTACACCTTC.

The J gene is TRBJ1-5, the V gene TRBV30; 7 bases map to TRBD1. Losses at the gene ends were 3 bases for V and 2 bases for J; bases not matched to a gene: 7. The CDR3 contains 15 residues. Germline lookup yields CDR1 GTSNPN and CDR2 SVGIG (reference sequence). The CDR3 bases are TGTGCCTGGAGCAGACAGGGAGTCGGCAATCAGCCCCAGCATTTT. This encodes CAWSRQGVGNQPQHF.

The chain employs TRBV4-2 and TRBJ1-1; 10 nucleotides line up with TRBD1. CDR1 and CDR2 (germline): LGHNA, YNFKEQ. The trim removed 4 bases at V and 6 bases at J, leaving 11 bases unmatched. The CDR3 covers 16 residues. CDR3 sequence reads: CASSLGTGASSSEAFF. In nucleotides, the CDR3 is TGTGCCAGCAGCCTCGGGACAGGGGCCTCCTCGTCTGAAGCTTTCTTT.

The chain uses TRBV7-2 and TRBJ1-1, with D uncertain. Per the germline V gene, CDR1 is SGHTA and CDR2 is FQGNSA. This CDR3 has 14 amino acids. V dropped 1 base and J dropped 7 bases, with 13 bases sitting between them. CDR3 sequence: CASSLVSGSDEAFF. The CDR3 DNA reads as TGTGCCAGCAGCTTAGTTTCGGGGTCCGATGAAGCTTTCTTT.

The chain uses TRBV19 and TRBJ1-1, with D maybe TRBD1 (5 bases). CDR3 length equals 14 residues. Germline V lookup: CDR1 LNHDA, CDR2 SQIVND (reference sequence). V was cut by 3 bases and J by 6 bases, with 14 bases left in between. The CDR3 bases are TGTGCCAGTAGTATGCCAGGGATGGGCGCTGAAGCTTTCTTT. The encoded protein is CASSMPGMGAEAFF.

This chain uses TRBV4-1 with TRBJ2-7, with TRBD1 identical over 8 bases. J gave up 3 bases and V 0 bases, and 7 bases lay outside the gene matches. This CDR3 spans 16 amino acids. Germline loops: CDR1 MGHRA, CDR2 YSYEKL. Here the CDR3 DNA reads TGCGCCAGCAGCCAAGAAGCGACAGGGGTAGACTACGAGCAGTACTTC. It encodes CASSQEATGVDYEQYF.

The gene calls are TRBV30 and TRBJ1-1; D uncertain. CDR3 length: 13 residues. Trimming removed 2 bases from V and 3 bases from J, with 10 bases in between. Per germline, CDR1 GTSNPN and CDR2 SVGIG (reference sequence). DNA of the CDR3: TGTGCCTGGAGTTTTACTAGGGACACTGAAGCTTTCTTT. It is translated as CAWSFTRDTEAFF.

CDR3 in amino acids: CASSVFSYTTNEKLFF. The CDR3 DNA sequence: TGTGCCAGCAGTGTTTTCTCTTATACAACTAATGAAAAACTGTTTTTT. V usage is TRBV6-1 and J usage is TRBJ1-4, with D uncertain. The V end lost 4 bases, the J end lost 0 bases, and 12 bases lay between the germline ends. This CDR3 spans 16 amino acids. CDR1 and CDR2 from the germline V gene are MNHNS and SASEGT.

V is TRBV27 and J is TRBJ1-2, with 9 bases identical to TRBD1. Germline-derived CDR1 and CDR2 are MNHEY and SMNVEV (reference sequence). The CDR3 is 16 amino acids. The V and J ends lost 3 bases and 4 bases, in that order; junction bases with no gene match: 9. CDR3 residues: CASSLGGQGRVYGYTF. For the CDR3, the DNA is TGTGCCAGCAGTTTGGGGGGACAGGGAAGAGTCTATGGCTACACCTTC.

This clone has a handful of counts. The CDR3 DNA reads as TGCAGTGCTAAGCACGAGACTTCGCAGTACTTC. Translated, it gives CSAKHETSQYF. The rearrangement joins TRBV20-1 to TRBJ2-7; D is unclear. The CDR3 runs 11 residues. Germline-derived CDR1 and CDR2 are DFQATT and SNEGSKA (reference sequence). Deletions cut 4 bases from V and 9 bases from J, with 13 bases between.

The rearrangement joins TRBV18 to TRBJ1-3; 7 bases are a match to TRBD1. Trimming at V came to 2 bases and at J to 4 bases, leaving 2 bases not matched to a gene. The CDR3 contains 14 residues. CDR1 and CDR2 from the germline V gene are KGHSH and LQKENI. The CDR3 nucleotides are TGTGCCAGCTCACCAGAGACAGGGGGAAACACCATATATTTT. Translated, it gives CASSPETGGNTIYF.

This chain uses TRBV2 with TRBJ2-1, with a weak D call TRBD2 (5 bases). Trimming pared 2 bases from V and 7 bases from J, leaving 21 bases between. Germline-derived CDR1 and CDR2 are SNHLY and FYNNEI. CDR3 size: 17 residues. The CDR3 nucleotides are TGTGCCAGCAGTGAACCGCCCCGCGGGCCGCCTAGGAATGAGCAGTTCTTC. Amino acids: CASSEPPRGPPRNEQFF.

CDR3 sequence: CAWSGDFRETQYF. The CDR3 DNA reads TGTGCCTGGAGTGGGGACTTTCGAGAGACCCAGTACTTC. The rearrangement joins TRBV30 to TRBJ2-5; a possible D gene is TRBD2 (6 bases). The CDR3 spans 13 residues. Trimming took off 1 base at V and 4 bases at J, with 10 bases between the two ends. The germline V gene encodes CDR1 GTSNPN and CDR2 SVGIG (reference sequence).

The chain carries TRBV25-1 and TRBJ1-2; D is unclear. The CDR3 is 15 residues long. The germline gives CDR1 MGHDK, CDR2 SYGVNS. V was cut by 1 base and J by 4 bases, with 13 bases left in between. The CDR3 nucleotides are TGTGCCAGCAGTGAATCGCACCGGGTTGGCTATGGCTACACCTTC. This codes for CASSESHRVGYGYTF.

The chain recombines TRBV7-9 with TRBJ2-7; D not resolved. CDR3 length: 12 residues. Trimming stripped 4 bases from V and 5 bases from J, with 9 bases between. Germline loops: CDR1 SEHNR, CDR2 FQNEAQ (reference sequence). The DNA of the CDR3 is TGTGCCAGCAGCTCCTATCTTAACGAGCAGTACTTC. Translating it yields CASSSYLNEQYF. Full variable domain (remainder filled in from reference TRBV7-9 and TRBJ2-7): DTGVSQNPRHKITKRGQNVTFRCDPISEHNRLYWYRQTLGQGPEFLTYFQNEAQLEKSRLLSDRFSAERPKGSFSTLEIQRTEQGDSAMYLCASSSYLNEQYFGPGTRLTVT.

The J gene is TRBJ2-1, the V gene TRBV12-3 or TRBV12-4, with a tentative D call TRBD1 (5 bases). This CDR3 has 12 residues. Trimming removed 2 bases at V and 9 bases at J, with 8 bases between. CDR3 in amino acids: CASSLSGREQFF. In DNA form, the CDR3 reads TGTGCCAGCAGTTTATCAGGGCGTGAGCAGTTCTTC.

This clone showed up many times. This chain links TRBV6-6 with TRBJ1-1, with TRBD1 matching over 7 bases. With 8 bases clipped from V and 0 bases from J, the junction kept 6 bases outside the gene matches. Germline assignment: CDR1 MNHNY and CDR2 SVGAGI (reference sequence). The CDR3 is 14 amino acids. CDR3 DNA: TGTGCCAGCGGGGACAGTTCACTGAACACTGAAGCTTTCTTT. It specifies CASGDSSLNTEAFF.